The 15 T cell receptor beta chains listed next were all sequenced from one sample in a study of regulatory T cells in long-lasting Graves disease. Time point meaning: newly diagnosed GD, antithyroid drugs for less than 3 months. Preparation of the TCR library used RNA extracted from PBMCs. For TCR beta, libraries came from iRepertoire HTBI primers and Arm-PCR of CDR3 regions. TCRdb analysed the multiplex PCR reads with MiXCR anew, one entry per CDR3 protein. The sample comprises approximately 400,000 distinct CDR3 sequences, approximately 12% of which are singletons, and approximately 20% rests with the top ten. These same records also appear under a second study, on T cells in Graves' hyperthyroidism and ophthalmopathy.

Sequences were derived from peripheral blood mononuclear cells (PBMCs), sampled at new diagnosis, from a patient treated with antithyroid drugs. These receptors originate from a woman aged 18-29 years with Graves disease.

There are many counts of this clonotype. The rearrangement links TRBV4-3 to TRBJ1-1, with D possibly matching TRBD1 (5 bases). Trimming cost V 0 bases and J 1 base, with 9 bases left between them. Germline lookup yields CDR1 LGHNA and CDR2 YSLEER. The CDR3 covers 15 residues. The CDR3 DNA is TGCGCCAGCAGCCAAGAAGGCAGGGCGAACACTGAAGCTTTCTTT. Translation: CASSQEGRANTEAFF.

This clonotype has more than one count but fewer than ten. The chain combines TRBV4-3 with TRBJ2-5; 7 bases agree with TRBD1. The germline V gene encodes CDR1 LGHNA and CDR2 YSLEER. The junction had 11 bases not matched to a gene; V was cut back by 0 bases and J by 4 bases. CDR3 length equals 17 residues. The CDR3 nucleotides are TGCGCCAGCAGCCAAGAGTCTCCACAGGGGTTGGGAGAGACCCAGTACTTC. Protein sequence: CASSQESPQGLGETQYF.

This clonotype was picked up many times. The gene calls are TRBV20-1 and TRBJ2-7; 10 bases fit TRBD2. The junction had 13 bases not matched to a gene; V was cut back by 8 bases and J by 6 bases. From germline, CDR1 is DFQATT and CDR2 SNEGSKA (reference sequence). The CDR3 totals 14 residues. The CDR3 loop reads CSLEREGRSREQYF. The CDR3 DNA sequence: TGCAGTCTCGAGCGGGAGGGCCGGTCCCGCGAGCAGTACTTC.

This clonotype was recorded at least ten times. In DNA, the CDR3 is TGTGCCAGCAGCCCCCGCGGATCGAGATATGGCTACACCTTC. The encoded protein is CASSPRGSRYGYTF. This chain joins TRBV7-2 and TRBJ1-2; D gene unclear. Germline V CDR1 and CDR2: SGHTA, FQGNSA. This CDR3 has 14 amino acids. V lost 5 bases and J lost 5, with 15 bases in between.

This clonotype appeared many times. This rearrangement joins TRBV20-1 to TRBJ2-7, with 7 bases fitting TRBD1. Germline V lookup: CDR1 DFQATT, CDR2 SNEGSKA (reference sequence). Unmatched junction bases numbered 5, after V lost 6 bases and J lost 0 bases. This CDR3 is 13 amino acids long. The CDR3 sequence is CSAARDSSYEQYF. The CDR3 DNA follows: TGCAGTGCCGCCCGGGACAGCTCCTACGAGCAGTACTTC.

This clonotype has ten or more counts. The chain has TRBV2 and TRBJ2-7; D unclear. The CDR3 runs to 10 residues. Germline V lookup: CDR1 SNHLY, CDR2 FYNNEI. V lost 3 bases to trimming and J lost 5 bases, with 2 bases between them. CDR3 coding DNA: TGTGCCAGCAGTGATAACGAGCAGTACGTC. This translates into CASSDNEQYV.

This clonotype was recorded many times. This chain joins TRBV3-1 and TRBJ2-7; D possibly uses TRBD1 or TRBD2 (5 bases each). CDR1 and CDR2 from the germline V gene are LGHDT and YNNKEL (reference sequence). The V and J ends lost 4 bases and 7 bases respectively, with 11 bases between them. The CDR3 length is 12 residues. CDR3 amino acids: CASSRLGEEQYV. The CDR3 DNA follows: TGTGCCAGCAGCCGTCTGGGGGAGGAGCAGTACGTC.

The chain joins TRBV9 to TRBJ2-3, with 7 positions matching TRBD2. The CDR3 loop spans 15 amino acids. V trimming: 0 bases; J trimming: 6 bases; junction bases outside the gene matches: 7. Germline V CDR1 and CDR2: SGDLS, YYNGEE. The CDR3 is CASSVEAGVGDTQYF. In DNA form, the CDR3 reads TGTGCCAGCAGCGTAGAGGCGGGGGTCGGGGATACGCAGTATTTT.

The chain joins TRBV20-1 to TRBJ2-1; D might be TRBD2 (7 bases). Looked up from germline, CDR1 is DFQATT and CDR2 is SNEGSKA (reference sequence). This CDR3 contains 15 residues. Trimming removed 0 bases from V and 5 bases from J, with 14 bases in between. The CDR3 region is CSAREGGATDNEQFF. The CDR3 DNA is TGCAGTGCTAGAGAGGGGGGGGCTACAGACAATGAGCAGTTCTTC.

This clonotype was found many times. The rearrangement uses TRBV29-1 and TRBJ2-1, with TRBD2 matching over 7 bases. Germline-derived CDR1 and CDR2 are SQVTM and ANQGSEA. V dropped 4 bases and J dropped 4; count of bases not matched to a gene: 7. The CDR3 contains 14 residues. Here the CDR3 DNA reads TGCAGCGTTGTCGAGACTAGCATTTACAATGAGCAGTTCTTC. Translating it yields CSVVETSIYNEQFF.

In this sample, this clonotype turned up a few times. The chain recombines TRBV6-4 with TRBJ1-6, with D uncertain. Trimming took off 2 bases at V and 5 bases at J, with 4 bases between the two ends. Per germline, CDR1 MRHNA and CDR2 SNTAGT. This CDR3 has 13 amino acids. CDR3 region: CASSDKNNSPLHF. CDR3 bases: TGTGCCAGCAGTGACAAGAATAATTCACCCCTCCACTTT.

There are many counts of this clonotype. The chain has TRBV28 and TRBJ1-2; D is undetermined. Germline-derived CDR1 and CDR2 are MDHEN and SYDVKM. The CDR3 is made up of 14 amino acids. V lost 4 bases and J 9 bases, leaving 18 bases between the germline ends. CDR3 region: CASSSARIPASYTF. CDR3 nucleotides: TGTGCCAGCAGTTCCGCCCGAATACCCGCGAGCTACACCTTC.

This clonotype was counted at least ten times. The chain recombines TRBV15 with TRBJ2-5, with D possibly being TRBD2 (6 bases). The CDR3 runs 20 residues. Germline values: CDR1 LNHNV, CDR2 YYDKDF (reference sequence). V lost 1 base to trimming and J lost 5 bases, with 29 bases between them. The CDR3 region is CATSRGSGGNRQEVRETQYF. CDR3 coding DNA: TGTGCCACCAGCAGAGGTTCCGGCGGGAACCGCCAGGAGGTCAGGGAGACCCAGTACTTC.

This clonotype was seen once. This probably arose from a read error, given a far larger clone one base away. CDR3 nucleotide sequence: TGTGCCAGCAGCTTAGTTCGGGAATATAGCTCCTACGAGCAGTACTTC. Amino acids: CASSLVREYSSYEQYF. The V and J genes are TRBV11-2 and TRBJ2-7; D possibly corresponds to TRBD2 (5 bases). The CDR3 sequence is 16 residues long. Trimming removed 1 base from V and 0 bases from J, with 13 bases in between. Germline V gives CDR1 SGHAT, CDR2 FQNNGV.

This clonotype was found many times. The V gene is TRBV20-1, the J gene TRBJ2-3; TRBD2 matches 11 bases. This CDR3 is built from 17 residues. J was trimmed by 1 base and V by 1 base; bases with no gene match: 7. CDR1 is DFQATT and CDR2 is SNEGSKA in the germline V gene (reference sequence). CDR3 sequence reads: CSARVAPGLAGTDTQYF. CDR3 nucleotide sequence: TGCAGTGCTAGAGTGGCTCCGGGACTAGCGGGCACAGATACGCAGTATTTT.